This T cell receptor (beta chain) was recovered during a study of cytomegalovirus exposure and HLA in healthy donors. Turning to the study itself: A data release that came early held roughly 90 million unique TCRs from HLA-typed donors.

PCR amplification relied on 60 Vbeta primers (plus 13 Jbeta primers). The repertoire was sequenced with immunoSEQ multiplex PCR; TCRdb's copy has only in-frame clones and lacks some. The sample lists 100,000 or so clones, about 70% occurring once. Remarks on this clone: The antigen is undetermined.

The V segment lost 3 bases and the J segment 6 bases; nucleotides outside the gene matches: 2. CDR3 length: 11 residues. In germline, CDR1 is GTSNPN, CDR2 SVGIG (reference sequence). Overall study findings and caveats: Prediction of most subjects' HLA-A and HLA-B alleles by TCR beta sequences was reportedly accurate. The classifier reportedly diagnosed cytomegalovirus status with high specificity and sensitivity. The authors enumerated under 200 TCR beta chains as linked to cytomegalovirus.

This TCR was recovered from a man aged 25-40 years in good health and CMV-seronegative. The chain uses TRBV30 and TRBJ2-7; 7 bases align to TRBD2. The sequenced sample consisted of PBMCs. This CDR3 is CAWRGRAEQYF. The DNA for the CDR3 is TGTGCCTGGAGGGGGAGGGCCGAGCAGTACTTC.